Below, one T cell receptor beta chain is given with its context. Trimming took off 6 bases at V and 0 bases at J, with 11 bases between the two ends. This CDR3 is built from 14 residues. CDR1 MNHNY and CDR2 SVGAGI come from the germline V gene (reference sequence). The data are from a study of blood T cell repertoires in COVID-19. Profiling relied on immunoSEQ multiplex PCR, and the TCRdb table lists in-frame clones only, not all of them. Of under 90,000 clones in the sample, roughly 80% were seen once. The source of this sequence is a woman of 80 years or more with active or convalescent COVID-19. The V gene is TRBV6-6, the J gene TRBJ1-1, with a possible D match to TRBD1 (5 bases). Sequencing input: peripheral blood. The CDR3 loop is CASSHGGMNTEAFF. The CDR3 nucleotides are TGTGCCAGCAGCCATGGGGGGATGAACACTGAAGCTTTCTTT.